The entry that follows covers one T cell receptor (beta chain) sequence. The target of this receptor is not known. Nothing much larger sits one base from this clone, and base qualities are not available. This sample was taken from a study of CD8 T cells in ankylosing spondylitis (dated by TCRdb to 2017 to 2019). In terms of the full investigation: T cell receptor beta repertoires were profiled in healthy donors and ankylosing spondylitis patients so that disease-linked TCR variants could be found. The whole study cohort included over a hundred healthy donors and roughly 24 ankylosing spondylitis patients. Peripheral blood was sampled, and synovial fluid was also collected from ankylosing spondylitis patients. What the work shows at the level of the full study, not this receptor alone: In peripheral blood, the disease-linked clones were found at relatively low frequencies and had a CD8+ phenotype. Some of the motif variants had been reported before in the synovial fluid and blood of reactive arthritis patients, a finding that suggests common disease-initiation mechanisms. Blood from ankylosing spondylitis patients appeared to be characterized by a TCR beta motif composed of several highly homologous amino acid variants. The disease-linked clones were reported as significantly enriched in matched synovial fluid samples from ankylosing spondylitis patients.

V ends up 4 bases short and J 4 bases short, with an unmatched junction base count of 8. Based on the germline V gene, the CDR1 and CDR2 sequences are SGHDT and YYEEEE. The CDR3 goes from the cysteine to the phenylalanine over 15 residues. Only the CDR3 portion is preserved as DNA: 45 bases, with reading frame beginning at the first base. The reads were generated on an Illumina HiSeq 2500. Quantitative 5'-RACE with molecular barcodes was the method used to prepare the TCR beta libraries. The original pipeline was this. Disease-linked TCR variants were identified with a new computational method built on a probabilistic model of VDJ rearrangement. TCRdb reprocessing: public reads trimmed at Q25 with fastp, clones called with MiXCR, in-frame beta chains kept. Rows are unified per CDR3 protein, each entry keeping the most common DNA and genes. The V and J calls and clone size are TCRdb's, not the authors'. This sample has approximately 200,000 distinct CDR3 sequences in its table, and about 13% of those were observed once. More than 15% of the sample belongs to the ten largest clones.

The chain is encoded by TRBV5-6 joined to TRBJ1-1; the junction holds 9 bases that match TRBD1. This receptor was obtained from a male donor with ankylosing spondylitis or in good health (not recorded which). Sequenced: blood, either unsorted or a sorted T cell fraction (not recorded which). CDR3 protein: CASSDRDRVATEAFF. The DNA sequence reads TGTGCCAGCAGCGACCGGGACAGGGTTGCCACTGAAGCTTTCTTT.